This T cell receptor (beta chain) is from a study of long-term antiretroviral therapy in people with HIV. Overall study findings and caveats: Before ART, certain clones expanded, and these dominated the repertoire at all time points.

This was the immunoSEQ v3.0 assay at survey level. Sequencing was designed to cover 40,000-50,000 T-cell genomes in each sample. Clones were sequenced by immunoSEQ multiplex PCR, and TCRdb holds only the in-frame ones, with some missing. Among around 13,000 clones, about 80% were seen once, and the ten largest hold around 14%. All participants with HIV were treated in the United States. The CDR3 length is 13 residues. V dropped 6 bases and J dropped 9; count of bases not matched to a gene: 5. The germline CDR1 and CDR2 sequences are SNHLY and FYNNEI. On this clone: Its antigen is undetermined.

V and J are TRBV2 and TRBJ2-1; 10 bases fit TRBD2. This clonotype originated in a man in his forties or fifties with HIV. Sequencing was performed on unsorted PBMCs, taken 3.2 years before starting antiretroviral therapy. The CDR3 bases are TGTGCCAGCAGGAGCGGGGGGGCGGTTGAGCAGTTCTTC. This translates into CASRSGGAVEQFF.